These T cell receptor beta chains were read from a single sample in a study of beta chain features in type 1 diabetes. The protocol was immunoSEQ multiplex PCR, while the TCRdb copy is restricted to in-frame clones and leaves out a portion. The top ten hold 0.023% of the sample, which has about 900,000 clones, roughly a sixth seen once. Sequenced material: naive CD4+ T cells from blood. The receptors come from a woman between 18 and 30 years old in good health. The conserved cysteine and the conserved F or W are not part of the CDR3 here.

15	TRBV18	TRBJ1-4	ASSRGQAIGTNEKLF
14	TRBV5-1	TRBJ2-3	ASSPDRGYSTDTQY
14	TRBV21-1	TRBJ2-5	ASSKGRDRGQETQY
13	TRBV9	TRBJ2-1	ASSVGASLHNEQF
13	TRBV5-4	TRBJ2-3	ASSKTSGRADTQY
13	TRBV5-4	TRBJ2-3	ASSYSGRALDTQY
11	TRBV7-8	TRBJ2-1	ASSLVLREGQF
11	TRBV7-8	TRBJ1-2	ASSPRGYYGYT
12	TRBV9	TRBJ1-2	ASSVSGSNYGYT
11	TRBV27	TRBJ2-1	ASSFSSGNEQF
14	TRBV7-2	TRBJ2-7	ASSLIGGRVSYEQY
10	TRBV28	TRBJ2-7	ASSLGNYEQY
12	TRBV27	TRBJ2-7	ASRRAGGPYEQY
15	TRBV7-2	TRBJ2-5	ASSLERRTGHQETQY
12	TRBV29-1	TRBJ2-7	SVDGLAGRYEQY
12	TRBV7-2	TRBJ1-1	ASSSWTGRTEAF
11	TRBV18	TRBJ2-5	ASSPIGIETQY
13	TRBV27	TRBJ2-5	ASRRGQGRSETQY
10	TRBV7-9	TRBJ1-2	ASSYSDYGYT
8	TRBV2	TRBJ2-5	ASSSETQY
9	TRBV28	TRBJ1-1	ASGIRTEAF
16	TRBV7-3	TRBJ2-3	ASSLTREGMAKTDTQY
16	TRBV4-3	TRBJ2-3	ASSQKVPAGISTDTQY
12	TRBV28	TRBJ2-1	ASSSGGSYNEQF
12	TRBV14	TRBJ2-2	ASSRLTNTGELF
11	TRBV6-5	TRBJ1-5	ASSRQEDQPQH
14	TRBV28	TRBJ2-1	ASSLVTRITYNEQF
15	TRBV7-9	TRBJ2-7	ASSPNPGLAGLGEQY
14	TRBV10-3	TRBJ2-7	AISESDTGGRGEQY
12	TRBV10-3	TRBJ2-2	AISPRDNTGELF
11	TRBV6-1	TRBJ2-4	ASSGPDKNIQY
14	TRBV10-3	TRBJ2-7	AISGSAGGGGYEQY
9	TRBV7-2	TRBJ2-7	ASSRAYEQY
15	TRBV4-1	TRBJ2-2	ASSQEFRGQVTGELF
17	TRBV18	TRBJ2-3	ASSPRLAGSIFDWDTQY
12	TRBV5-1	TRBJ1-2	ASSLAGQGDGYT
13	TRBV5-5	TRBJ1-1	ASSTGTGDGAEAF
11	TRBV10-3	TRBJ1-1	AISGDSVTEAF
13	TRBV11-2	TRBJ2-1	ASSLEGPSYNEQF
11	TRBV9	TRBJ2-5	ASSGGGAETQY
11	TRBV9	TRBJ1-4	ASSVGANEKLF
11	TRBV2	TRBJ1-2	ASRVDRGGGYT
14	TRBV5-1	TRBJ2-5	ASSLGAGGGQETQY
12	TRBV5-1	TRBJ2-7	ASSLGQTSYEQY
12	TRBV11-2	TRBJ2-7	ASSGSGGPYEQY
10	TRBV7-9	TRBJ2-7	ASSLASSEQY
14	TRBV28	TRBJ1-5	ASDSPDGGDDQPQH
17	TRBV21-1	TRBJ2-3	ASGRGGLAGGRRLDTQY
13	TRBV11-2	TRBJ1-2	ASSLDLQSNYGYT
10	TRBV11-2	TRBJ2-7	ASSETGYEQY
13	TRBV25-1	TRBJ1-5	ASSGGTGLNQPQH
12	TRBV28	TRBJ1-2	ASSSGTGLIGYT
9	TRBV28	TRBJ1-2	ASSALGGYT
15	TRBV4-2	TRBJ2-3	ASSQASQGRATDTQY
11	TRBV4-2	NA	ASSQQGAYEQY